This TCR beta chain comes out of a study of early T cells in non-severe SARS-CoV-2 infection. Points from the study as a whole: A preference for anti-spike CD8 responses marked VDJdb matching, which missed private and CD4 specificities.

Germline V gene sequence: CDR1 SSHAT, CDR2 FNYEAQ (reference sequence). The CDR3 is 15 amino acids. TCRdb itself ran the 5' RACE reads through MiXCR, one entry per CDR3 protein. The profile shows under 60,000 distinct CDR3 sequences, approximately 8% of them singletons. In regard to this clonotype: Its matching antigen is unknown. Compared with germline, one end of the junction differs, possibly owing to a read error.

The TCR originated in an adult who was a healthcare worker with PCR-confirmed SARS-CoV-2 infection or an uninfected control (not recorded which). The sequencing input was whole blood. V and J are TRBV7-7 and TRBJ2-2, with 10 nucleotides matching TRBD1. The CDR3 DNA reads TGTGCTAGCAGCTGGGACAGGGGAGCCACCGGGGAGCTGTTTTTT. It encodes CASSWDRGATGELFF.